This TCR beta chain was captured in a study of T cells after yellow fever vaccination. Background on the study: With SMART-Seq v4 Ultra Low Input, the fractions containing low cell numbers were prepared.

Concerning this clonotype: Its antigen is undetermined.

Study outcomes and limitations: The presence of abundant clonotypes contaminating from the bulk population was possible in FACS-sorted repertoires. Post-booster repertoires contained most primary-vaccination clones again (about 95% CD4, over 70% CD8).

TCRdb redid the calling of the 5' RACE reads with MiXCR, one entry per CDR3 protein. Found here are fewer than 450,000 distinct CDR3 sequences, 8.1% of them singletons; the top ten hold 15% to 20%. This CDR3 contains 14 residues. The germline gives CDR1 SGHRS, CDR2 YFSETQ. The V end was cut by 0 bases, the J end by 7 bases, with 13 bases between. The chain has TRBV5-1 and TRBJ1-2; perhaps TRBD1 as D (5 bases). This TCR derives from a man between 18 and 29 years old who received the YFV17D yellow fever vaccine. Here the sequenced sample was PBMCs, taken about 49 days after the first yellow fever vaccination. The CDR3 region has the DNA TGCGCCAGCAGCTTGGGAACAGGCGGGCGTGGCTACACCTTC. Translated: CASSLGTGGRGYTF.